This T cell receptor beta chain derives from a study of T cell repertoires in cytomegalovirus infection. Study details: Use of recently identified HLA-C-restricted and well-studied HLA-B-restricted CMV epitopes was part of the study. Indications came from public TCR beta signatures; they pointed to CMV infection and to a matching HLA type. Study-level findings and limits: There were carriers of CMV plus the relevant HLA, and cumulative public TCR beta family frequency identified them. HLA-C-restricted CMV clonotypes gave the most frequent clonotype in two of eight donors.

The sample holds many counts of this clonotype. No antigen is known for it. Germline assignment: CDR1 SGHTA and CDR2 FQGNSA. V trimming: 4 bases; J trimming: 4 bases; junction bases outside the gene matches: 4. The CDR3 runs to 14 residues. TCRdb ran MiXCR on the reads and lists one entry per CDR3 protein. The repertoire holds around 500,000 distinct CDR3 sequences, with roughly 46% as singletons. This sequence originates from a human donor in good health (CMV status not recorded). Some clones in this sample may be carry-over from other donors' samples. V is TRBV7-2 and J is TRBJ2-3; 8 bases map to TRBD2. Specimen: cultured PBMCs, collected from culture after CMV antigen stimulation. The CDR3 reads CASSSGLVPDTQYF. The CDR3 DNA sequence: TGTGCCAGCAGCTCGGGACTAGTCCCAGATACGCAGTATTTT.